The TCR beta chain described here comes from a study of T cell repertoires in cytomegalovirus infection. Turning to the study itself: Based on public TCR beta signatures, there were indications of CMV infection and of a matching HLA type.

V lost 6 bases, J lost 0 bases, and 18 bases lay in between. The CDR3 consists of 17 residues. A single record per CDR3 protein comes from TCRdb applying MiXCR to the reads. The repertoire has about 570,000 distinct CDR3 sequences, 40% of them found once; the top ten carry 48%. This clonotype was counted a few times. No antigen is known for it. The starting material was cultured PBMCs, obtained from culture after CMV antigen stimulation. J is TRBJ2-1 and V is TRBV12-3 or TRBV12-4; D may be TRBD1 (6 bases). The origin of this receptor is a human donor in good health (CMV status not recorded). Some clones in this sample may be carry-over from other donors' samples. Here the CDR3 reads CASRKRGKLSSYNEQFF. CDR3 nucleotides: TGTGCCAGCAGGAAAAGGGGGAAATTAAGCTCCTACAATGAGCAGTTCTTC.